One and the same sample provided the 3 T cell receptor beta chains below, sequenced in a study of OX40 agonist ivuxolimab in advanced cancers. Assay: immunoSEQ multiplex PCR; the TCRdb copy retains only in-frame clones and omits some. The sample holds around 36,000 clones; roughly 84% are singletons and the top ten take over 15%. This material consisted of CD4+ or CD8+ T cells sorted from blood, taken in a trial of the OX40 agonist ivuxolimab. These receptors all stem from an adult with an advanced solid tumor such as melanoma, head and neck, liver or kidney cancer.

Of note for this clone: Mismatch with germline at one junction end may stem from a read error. The CDR3 DNA follows: TGTGCCAGCAGCTTAGGGGACAGGGGGCGTAAAGAGCAGTACTTC. It codes for CASSLGDRGRKEQYF. The chain employs TRBV5-3 and TRBJ2-7; 12 positions agree with TRBD1. TRBV5-3 is known as an ORF, though its function is uncertain. This CDR3 comprises 15 residues.

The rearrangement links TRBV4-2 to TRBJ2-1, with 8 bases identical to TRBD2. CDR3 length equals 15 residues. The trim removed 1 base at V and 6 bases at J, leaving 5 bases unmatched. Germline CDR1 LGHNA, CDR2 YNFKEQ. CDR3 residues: CASSQAGGEPNEQFF. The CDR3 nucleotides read TGTGCCAGCAGCCAAGCCGGGGGGGAGCCCAATGAGCAGTTCTTC.

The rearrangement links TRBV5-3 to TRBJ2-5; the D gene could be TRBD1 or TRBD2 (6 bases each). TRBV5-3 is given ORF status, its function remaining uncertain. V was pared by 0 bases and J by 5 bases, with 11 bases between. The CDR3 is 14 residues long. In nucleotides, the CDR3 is TGTGCCAGAAGCTTGGCGGAGGGGGTCGAGACCCAGTACTTC. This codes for CARSLAEGVETQYF.